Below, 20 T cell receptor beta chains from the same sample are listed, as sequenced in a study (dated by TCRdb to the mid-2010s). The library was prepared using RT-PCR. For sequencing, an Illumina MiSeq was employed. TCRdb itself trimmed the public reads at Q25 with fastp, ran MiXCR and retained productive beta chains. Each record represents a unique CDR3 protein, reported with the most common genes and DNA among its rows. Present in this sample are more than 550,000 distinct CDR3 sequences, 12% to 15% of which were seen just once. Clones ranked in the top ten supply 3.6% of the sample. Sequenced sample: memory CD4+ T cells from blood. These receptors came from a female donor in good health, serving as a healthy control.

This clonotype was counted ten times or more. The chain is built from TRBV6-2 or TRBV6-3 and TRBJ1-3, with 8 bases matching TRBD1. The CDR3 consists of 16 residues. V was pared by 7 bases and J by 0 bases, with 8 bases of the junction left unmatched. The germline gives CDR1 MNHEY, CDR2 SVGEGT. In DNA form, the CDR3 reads TGTGCCAGCACGGATGGACAGGGCGGCTCTGGAAACACCATATATTTT. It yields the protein CASTDGQGGSGNTIYF.

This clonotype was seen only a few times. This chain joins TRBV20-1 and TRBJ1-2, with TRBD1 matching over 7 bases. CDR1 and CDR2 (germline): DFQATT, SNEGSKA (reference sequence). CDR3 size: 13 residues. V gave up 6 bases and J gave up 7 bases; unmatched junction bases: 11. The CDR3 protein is CSATPGTVAGYTF. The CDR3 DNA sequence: TGCAGTGCCACCCCCGGGACAGTAGCTGGCTACACCTTC.

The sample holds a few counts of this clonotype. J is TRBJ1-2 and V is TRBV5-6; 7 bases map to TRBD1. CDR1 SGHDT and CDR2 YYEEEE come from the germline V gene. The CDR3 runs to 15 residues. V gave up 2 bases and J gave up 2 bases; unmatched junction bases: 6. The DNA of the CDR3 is TGTGCCAGCAGCTTAGGACAGGCACGGAACTATGGCTACACCTTC. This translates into CASSLGQARNYGYTF.

The CDR3 sequence is CASSENVGGTQYF. CDR3 coding DNA: TGTGCCAGCAGTGAAAACGTGGGCGGTACGCAGTATTTT. The chain carries TRBV25-1 and TRBJ2-3; D uncertain. Trimming took 2 bases from V and 8 from J, leaving 11 bases between them. This CDR3 has 13 residues. Germline loops: CDR1 MGHDK, CDR2 SYGVNS.

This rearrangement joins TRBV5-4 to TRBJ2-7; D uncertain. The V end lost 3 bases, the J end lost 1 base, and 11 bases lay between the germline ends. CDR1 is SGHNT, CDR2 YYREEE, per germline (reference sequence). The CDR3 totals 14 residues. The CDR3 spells CASSSSKGSYEQYF. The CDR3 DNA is TGTGCCAGCAGCTCCAGCAAAGGGTCCTACGAGCAGTACTTC.

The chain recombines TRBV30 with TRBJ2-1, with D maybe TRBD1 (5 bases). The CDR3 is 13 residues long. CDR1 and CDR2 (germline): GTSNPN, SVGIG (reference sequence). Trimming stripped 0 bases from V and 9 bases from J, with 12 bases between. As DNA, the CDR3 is TGTGCCTGGAGTGTAAAAGGGGCCGGTGAGCAGTTCTTC. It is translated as CAWSVKGAGEQFF. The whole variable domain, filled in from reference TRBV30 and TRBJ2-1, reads SQTIHQWPATLVQPVGSPLSLECTVEGTSNPNLYWYRQAAGRGLQLLFYSVGIGQISSEVPQNLSASRPQDRQFILSSKKLLLSDSGFYLCAWSVKGAGEQFFGPGTRLTVL.

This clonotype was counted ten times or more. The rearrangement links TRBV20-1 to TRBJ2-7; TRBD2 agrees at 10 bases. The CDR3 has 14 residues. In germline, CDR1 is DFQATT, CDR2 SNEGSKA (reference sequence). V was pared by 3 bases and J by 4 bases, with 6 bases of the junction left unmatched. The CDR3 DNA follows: TGCAGTGCTAGTATCCCTAGCGGGAGATACGAGCAGTACTTC. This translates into CSASIPSGRYEQYF.

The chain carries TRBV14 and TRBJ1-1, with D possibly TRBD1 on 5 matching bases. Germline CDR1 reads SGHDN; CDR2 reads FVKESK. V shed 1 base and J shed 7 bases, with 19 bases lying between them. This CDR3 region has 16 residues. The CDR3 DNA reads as TGTGCCAGCAGCCAAGTTCCGGGGGGGTGGATTAATGAAGCTTTCTTT. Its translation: CASSQVPGGWINEAFF.

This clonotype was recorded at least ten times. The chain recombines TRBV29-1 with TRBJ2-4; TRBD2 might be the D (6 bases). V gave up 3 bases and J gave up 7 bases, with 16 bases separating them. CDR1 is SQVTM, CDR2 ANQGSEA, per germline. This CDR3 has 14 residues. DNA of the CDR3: TGCAGCGTTGACCACAAGGAGGGAACGAACATTCAGTACTTC. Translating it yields CSVDHKEGTNIQYF. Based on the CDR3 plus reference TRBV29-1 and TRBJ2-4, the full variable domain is SAVISQKPSRDICQRGTSLTIQCQVDSQVTMMFWYRQQPGQSLTLIATANQGSEATYESGFVIDKFPISRPNLTFSTLTVSNMSPEDSSIYLCSVDHKEGTNIQYFGAGTRLSVL.

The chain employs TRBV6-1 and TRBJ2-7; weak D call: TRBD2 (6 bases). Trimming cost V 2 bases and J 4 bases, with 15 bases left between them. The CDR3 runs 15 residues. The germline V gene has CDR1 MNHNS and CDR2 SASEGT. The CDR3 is CASSEYSGTPYEQYF. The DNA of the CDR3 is TGTGCCAGCAGTGAATACTCCGGGACTCCGTACGAGCAGTACTTC.

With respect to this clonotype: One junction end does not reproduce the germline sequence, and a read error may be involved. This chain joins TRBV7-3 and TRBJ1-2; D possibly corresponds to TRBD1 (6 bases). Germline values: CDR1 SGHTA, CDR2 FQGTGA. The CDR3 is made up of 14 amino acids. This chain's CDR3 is CASSITGRAGGYTF. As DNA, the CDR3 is TGTGCCAGCAGCATAACAGGGCGCGCGGGCGGCTACACCTTC.

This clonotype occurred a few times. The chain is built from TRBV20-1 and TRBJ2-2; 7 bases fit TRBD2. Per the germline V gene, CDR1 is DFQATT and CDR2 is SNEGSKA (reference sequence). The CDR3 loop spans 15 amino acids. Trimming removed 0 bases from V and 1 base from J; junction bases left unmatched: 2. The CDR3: CSARDGLENTGELFF. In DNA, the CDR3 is TGCAGTGCTAGAGACGGACTAGAGAACACCGGGGAGCTGTTTTTT.

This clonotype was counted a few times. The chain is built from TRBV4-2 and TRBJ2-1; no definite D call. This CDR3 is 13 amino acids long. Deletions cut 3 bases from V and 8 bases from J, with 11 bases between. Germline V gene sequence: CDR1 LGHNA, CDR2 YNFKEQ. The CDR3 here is CASSQPERDEQFF. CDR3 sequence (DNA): TGTGCCAGCAGCCAGCCGGAGCGAGATGAGCAGTTCTTC.

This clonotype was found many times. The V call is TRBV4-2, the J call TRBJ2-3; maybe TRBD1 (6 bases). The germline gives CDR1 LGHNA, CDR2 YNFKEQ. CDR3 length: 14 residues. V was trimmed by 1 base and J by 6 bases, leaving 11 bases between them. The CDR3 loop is CASSQVTGSDTQYF. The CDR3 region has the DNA TGTGCCAGCAGCCAAGTAACAGGGTCTGATACGCAGTATTTT.

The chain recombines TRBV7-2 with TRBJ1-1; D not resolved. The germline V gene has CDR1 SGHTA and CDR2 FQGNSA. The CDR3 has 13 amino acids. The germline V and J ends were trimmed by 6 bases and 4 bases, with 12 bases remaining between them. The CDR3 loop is CASRTTQLTEAFF. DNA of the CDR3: TGTGCCAGCAGAACCACTCAGCTCACTGAAGCTTTCTTT.

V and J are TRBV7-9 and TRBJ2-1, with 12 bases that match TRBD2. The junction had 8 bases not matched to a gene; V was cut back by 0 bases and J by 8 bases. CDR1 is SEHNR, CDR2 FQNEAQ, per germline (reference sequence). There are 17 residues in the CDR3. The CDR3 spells CASSLARLAGVGDEQFF. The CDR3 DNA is TGTGCCAGCAGCTTAGCTCGACTAGCGGGAGTGGGGGATGAGCAGTTCTTC.

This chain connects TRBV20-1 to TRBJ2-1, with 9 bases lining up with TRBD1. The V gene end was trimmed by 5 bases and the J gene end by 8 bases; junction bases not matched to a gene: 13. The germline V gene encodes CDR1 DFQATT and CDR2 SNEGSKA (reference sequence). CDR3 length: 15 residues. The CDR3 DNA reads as TGCAGTGCTGGAGCCCCGGGACAGGGTTCCCATGAGCAGTTCTTC. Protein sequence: CSAGAPGQGSHEQFF.

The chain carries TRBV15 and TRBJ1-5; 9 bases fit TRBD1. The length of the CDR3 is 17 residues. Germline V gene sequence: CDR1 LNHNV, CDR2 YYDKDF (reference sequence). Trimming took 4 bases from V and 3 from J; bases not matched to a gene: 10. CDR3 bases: TGTGCCACCAGCATCGTAGGGGACAGGGCGTTCAATCAGCCCCAGCATTTT. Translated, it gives CATSIVGDRAFNQPQHF.

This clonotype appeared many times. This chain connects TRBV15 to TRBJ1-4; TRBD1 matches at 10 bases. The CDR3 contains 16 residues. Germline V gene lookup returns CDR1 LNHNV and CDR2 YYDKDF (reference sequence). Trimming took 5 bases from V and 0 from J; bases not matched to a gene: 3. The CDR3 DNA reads TGTGCCACCAGCCTCGGACAGGGGGCAACTAATGAAAAACTGTTTTTT. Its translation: CATSLGQGATNEKLFF.

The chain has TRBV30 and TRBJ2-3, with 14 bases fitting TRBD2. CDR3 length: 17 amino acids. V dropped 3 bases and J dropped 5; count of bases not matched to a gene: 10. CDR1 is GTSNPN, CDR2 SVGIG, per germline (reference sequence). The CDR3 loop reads CAWRGTSGSLQQDTQYF. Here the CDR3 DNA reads TGTGCCTGGAGGGGGACTAGCGGGAGCCTGCAACAAGATACGCAGTATTTT.